The sequence of this T cell receptor (beta chain) was determined in a study of shared clonotypes between healthy human individuals. The overall study: Per donor, CD8 memory used one plate, CD8 naive used two, CD4 memory used three and CD4 naive used three.

CDR1 LNHNV and CDR2 YYDKDF come from the germline V gene (reference sequence). The CDR3 covers 15 residues. J lost 7 bases, V lost 0 bases, and 9 bases had no gene match. Libraries were prepared by immunoSEQ multiplex PCR; TCRdb keeps only in-frame clonotypes and omits some of them. The repertoire has roughly 2.5 million clones, approximately 90% of them found once; the top ten carry over 0.12%. The sequencing sample was made of naive CD4+ T cells sorted from blood. Noted subset: CD45RA+ positively selected. The TCR was taken from a man aged 18 to 29 in good health. This chain connects TRBV15 to TRBJ2-7; 7 nucleotides match TRBD1. This CDR3 reads CATSRDPRGSKEQYF. CDR3 in DNA: TGTGCCACCAGCAGAGATCCCAGGGGGTCTAAAGAGCAGTACTTC.